A single sample is the source of the 6 T cell receptor beta chains below, sequenced in a study of blood T cell repertoires in COVID-19. TCRdb's table, derived via immunoSEQ multiplex PCR, lists solely in-frame clones and lacks some. This sample has under 250,000 clones, with 84% found just once. The sequenced sample was peripheral blood. The receptors stem from a man aged 45-65 years with acute or convalescent COVID-19.

The chain couples TRBV19 to TRBJ1-3; D is unresolved. The CDR3 runs to 14 residues. Germline CDR1 reads LNHDA; CDR2 reads SQIVND (reference sequence). V lost 3 bases and J lost 0, with 6 bases in between. CDR3 loop: CASSISFSGNTIYF. CDR3 bases: TGTGCCAGTAGTATCAGTTTCTCTGGAAACACCATATATTTT.

The rearrangement joins TRBV10-1 to TRBJ2-7, with a possible D match to TRBD1 (6 bases). V lost 4 bases, J lost 11 bases, and 18 bases lay in between. Looked up from germline, CDR1 is WNHNN and CDR2 is SYGVQD (reference sequence). CDR3 length: 13 residues. CDR3 sequence: CASSGQTGGIKYF. The CDR3 DNA is TGCGCCAGCAGTGGGCAGACAGGCGGCATTAAGTACTTC.

This chain uses TRBV19 with TRBJ1-5; D gene ambiguous. V lost 7 bases, J lost 6 bases, and 16 bases lay in between. There are 14 residues in the CDR3. Germline loops: CDR1 LNHDA, CDR2 SQIVND (reference sequence). This CDR3 reads CASMGGSFSQPQHF. CDR3 coding DNA: TGTGCCAGTATGGGCGGGAGTTTTAGTCAGCCCCAGCATTTT.

The gene calls are TRBV5-1 and TRBJ2-7; possibly TRBD1 for D (5 bases). Trimming cost V 0 bases and J 5 bases, with 9 bases left between them. Germline V gene lookup returns CDR1 SGHRS and CDR2 YFSETQ. The CDR3 loop spans 13 amino acids. CDR3 DNA: TGCGCCAGCAGCTTGGAACAGGACGACGAGCAGTACTTC. Protein: CASSLEQDDEQYF.

The V call is TRBV4-1, the J call TRBJ1-2; maybe TRBD1 (5 bases). V dropped 0 bases and J dropped 6 bases, with 26 bases sitting between them. CDR3 size: 19 residues. Germline CDR1 is MGHRA and CDR2 is YSYEKL. This CDR3 is CASSQDLHMGGGSRNGYTF. The DNA for the CDR3 is TGCGCCAGCAGCCAAGATCTCCATATGGGGGGTGGATCAAGAAATGGCTACACCTTC.

The V call is TRBV6-5, the J call TRBJ2-2; the match to TRBD1 covers 7 bases. The V segment lost 7 bases and the J segment 6 bases; nucleotides outside the gene matches: 8. The CDR3 covers 14 residues. Germline CDR1 MNHEY, CDR2 SVGAGI. CDR3: CASTPSTGAGELFF. The DNA of the CDR3 is TGTGCCAGCACTCCGAGCACAGGGGCCGGGGAGCTGTTTTTT.